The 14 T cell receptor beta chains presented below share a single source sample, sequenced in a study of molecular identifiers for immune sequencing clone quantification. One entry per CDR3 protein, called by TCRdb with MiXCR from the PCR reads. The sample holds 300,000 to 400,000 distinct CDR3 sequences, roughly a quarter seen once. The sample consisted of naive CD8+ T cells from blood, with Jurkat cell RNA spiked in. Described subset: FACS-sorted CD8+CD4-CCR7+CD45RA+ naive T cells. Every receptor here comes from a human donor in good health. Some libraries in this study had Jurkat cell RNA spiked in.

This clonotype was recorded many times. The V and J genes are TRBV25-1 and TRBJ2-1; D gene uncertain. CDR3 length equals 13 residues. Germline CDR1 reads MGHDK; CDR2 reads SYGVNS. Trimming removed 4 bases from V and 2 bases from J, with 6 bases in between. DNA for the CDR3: TGTGCCAGCAGTGTCGCAACCTACAATGAGCAGTTCTTC. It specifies CASSVATYNEQFF.

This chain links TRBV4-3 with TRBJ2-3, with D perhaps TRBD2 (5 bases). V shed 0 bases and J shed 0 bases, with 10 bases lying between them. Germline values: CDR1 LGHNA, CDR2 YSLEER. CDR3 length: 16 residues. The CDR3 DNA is TGCGCCAGCAGCCAAGAGAGATGGACTAGCACAGATACGCAGTATTTT. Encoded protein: CASSQERWTSTDTQYF.

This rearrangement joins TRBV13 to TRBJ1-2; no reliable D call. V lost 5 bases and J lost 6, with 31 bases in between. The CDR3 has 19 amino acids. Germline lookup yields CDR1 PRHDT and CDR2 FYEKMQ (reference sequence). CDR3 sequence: CASSALVVLPRITQNGYTF. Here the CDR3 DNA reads TGTGCCAGCAGCGCTCTGGTGGTTTTACCGCGAATCACCCAAAATGGCTACACCTTC. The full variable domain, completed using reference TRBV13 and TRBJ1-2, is AAGVIQSPRHLIKEKRETATLKCYPIPRHDTVYWYQQGPGQDPQFLISFYEKMQSDKGSIPDRFSAQQFSDYHSELNMSSLELGDSALYFCASSALVVLPRITQNGYTFGSGTRLTVV.

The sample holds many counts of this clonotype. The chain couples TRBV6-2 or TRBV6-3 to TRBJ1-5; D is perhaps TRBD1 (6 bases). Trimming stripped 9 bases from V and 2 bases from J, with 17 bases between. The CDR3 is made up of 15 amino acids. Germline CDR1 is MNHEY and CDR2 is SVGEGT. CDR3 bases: TGTGCCAGTCTGGGGGGCGTTGGTGGCAATCAGCCCCAGCATTTT. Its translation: CASLGGVGGNQPQHF.

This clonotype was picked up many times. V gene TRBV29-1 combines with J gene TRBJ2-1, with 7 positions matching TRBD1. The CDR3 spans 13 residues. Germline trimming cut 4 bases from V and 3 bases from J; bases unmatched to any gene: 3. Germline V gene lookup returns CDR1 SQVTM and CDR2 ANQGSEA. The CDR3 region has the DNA TGCAGCGTTGCGAGGGACAGCTACAATGAGCAGTTCTTC. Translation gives CSVARDSYNEQFF.

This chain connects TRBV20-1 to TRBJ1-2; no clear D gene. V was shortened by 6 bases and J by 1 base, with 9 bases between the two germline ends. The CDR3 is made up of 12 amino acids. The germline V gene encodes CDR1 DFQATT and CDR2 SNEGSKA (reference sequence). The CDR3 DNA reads TGCAGTGCCGCCGATAATAACTATGGCTACACCTTC. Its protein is CSAADNNYGYTF.

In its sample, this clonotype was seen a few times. In DNA form, the CDR3 reads TGTGCCAGCAGCGTCAGCGGGGGTCGGACAGATACGCAGTATTTT. Translating gives CASSVSGGRTDTQYF. V gene TRBV9 combines with J gene TRBJ2-3; 8 positions agree with TRBD2. Germline V lookup: CDR1 SGDLS, CDR2 YYNGEE. With V trimmed by 2 bases and J by 3 bases, 5 bases remained unmatched. The CDR3 runs to 15 residues.

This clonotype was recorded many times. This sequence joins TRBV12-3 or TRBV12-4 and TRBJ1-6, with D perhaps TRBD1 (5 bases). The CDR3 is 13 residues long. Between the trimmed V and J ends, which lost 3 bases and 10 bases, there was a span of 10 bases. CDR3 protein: CASSLEGPSPLHF. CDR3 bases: TGTGCCAGCAGTTTGGAGGGGCCCTCACCCCTCCACTTT.

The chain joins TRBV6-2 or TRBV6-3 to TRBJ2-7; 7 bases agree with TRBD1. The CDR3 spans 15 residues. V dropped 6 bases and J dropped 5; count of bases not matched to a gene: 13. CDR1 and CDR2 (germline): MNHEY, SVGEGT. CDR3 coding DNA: TGTGCCAGCAGACTCGAACAGGGGCCTGGAAACGAGCAGTACTTC. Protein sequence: CASRLEQGPGNEQYF.

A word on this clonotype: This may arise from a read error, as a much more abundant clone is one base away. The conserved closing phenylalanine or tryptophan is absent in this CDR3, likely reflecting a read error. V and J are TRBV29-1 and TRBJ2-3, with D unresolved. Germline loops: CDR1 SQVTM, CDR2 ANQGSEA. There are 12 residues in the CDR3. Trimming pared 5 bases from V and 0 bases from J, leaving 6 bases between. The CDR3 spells CSVFSSTDTQYV. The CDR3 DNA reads TGCAGCGTTTTTAGTAGCACAGATACGCAGTATGTT.

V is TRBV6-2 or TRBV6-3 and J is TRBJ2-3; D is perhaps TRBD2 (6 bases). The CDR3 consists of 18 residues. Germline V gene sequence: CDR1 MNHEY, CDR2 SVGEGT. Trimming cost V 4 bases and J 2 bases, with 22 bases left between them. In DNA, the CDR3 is TGTGCCAGCAGTTTCCTACCCCGCGAGCTAGCGAACACAGATACGCAGTATTTT. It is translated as CASSFLPRELANTDTQYF.

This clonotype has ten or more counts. The CDR3, as DNA: TGTGCCACCAGACAGGGAGAAGAGACCCAGTACTTC. It translates to CATRQGEETQYF. This chain joins TRBV10-3 and TRBJ2-5; TRBD1 aligns across 7 bases. Unmatched junction bases numbered 5, after V lost 10 bases and J lost 3 bases. CDR3 length: 12 amino acids. CDR1 is ENHRY, CDR2 SYGVKD, per germline.

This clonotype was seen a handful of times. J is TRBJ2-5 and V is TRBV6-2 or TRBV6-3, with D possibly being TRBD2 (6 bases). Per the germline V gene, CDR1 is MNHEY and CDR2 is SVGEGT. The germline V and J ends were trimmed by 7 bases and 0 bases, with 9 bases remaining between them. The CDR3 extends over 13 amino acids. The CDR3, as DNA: TGTGCCAGCAACGCGGGATACCAAGAGACCCAGTACTTC. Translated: CASNAGYQETQYF.

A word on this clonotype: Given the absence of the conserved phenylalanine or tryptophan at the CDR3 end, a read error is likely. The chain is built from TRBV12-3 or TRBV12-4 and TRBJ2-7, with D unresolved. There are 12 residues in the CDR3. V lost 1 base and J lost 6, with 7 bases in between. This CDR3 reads CASSLGNVEQYI. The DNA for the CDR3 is TGTGCCAGCAGTTTAGGGAACGTCGAGCAGTACATC.